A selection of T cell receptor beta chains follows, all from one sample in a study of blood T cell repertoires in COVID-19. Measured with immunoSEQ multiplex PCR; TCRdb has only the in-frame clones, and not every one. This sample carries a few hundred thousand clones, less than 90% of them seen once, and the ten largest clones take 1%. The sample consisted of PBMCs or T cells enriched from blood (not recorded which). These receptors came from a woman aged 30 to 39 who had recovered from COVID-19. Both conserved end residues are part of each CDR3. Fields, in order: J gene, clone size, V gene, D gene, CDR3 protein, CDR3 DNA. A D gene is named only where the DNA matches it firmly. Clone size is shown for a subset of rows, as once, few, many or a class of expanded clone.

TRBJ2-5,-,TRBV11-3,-,CASSLDGDNQETQYF,TGTGCCAGCAGCTTAGATGGGGACAACCAAGAGACCCAGTACTTC
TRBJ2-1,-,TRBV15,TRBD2,CATSRERGVPAEQFF,TGTGCCACCAGCAGAGAGCGGGGGGTCCCTGCTGAGCAGTTCTTC
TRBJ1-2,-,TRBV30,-,CASYRKTSYGYTF,TGTGCCTCCTACCGTAAAACCTCCTATGGCTACACCTTC
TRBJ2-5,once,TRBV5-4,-,CASSFQVQETQYF,TGTGCCAGCAGCTTTCAGGTCCAAGAGACCCAGTACTTC
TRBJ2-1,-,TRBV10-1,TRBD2,CASSEPSRGGHEQFF,TGCGCCAGCAGTGAGCCGAGCCGGGGGGGACATGAGCAGTTCTTC
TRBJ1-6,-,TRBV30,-,CAWSVRVSYNSPLHF,TGTGCCTGGAGTGTGCGGGTCTCCTATAATTCACCCCTCCACTTT
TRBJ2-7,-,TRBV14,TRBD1,CASSSAGQGVYEQYF,TGTGCCAGCAGCTCGGCGGGACAGGGGGTGTACGAGCAGTACTTC
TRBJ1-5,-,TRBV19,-,CASNPVGVGNQPQHF,TGTGCCAGTAATCCCGTCGGGGTTGGCAATCAGCCCCAGCATTTT
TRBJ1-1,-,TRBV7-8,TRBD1,CASSLVSTGTVMNTEAFF,TGTGCCAGCAGCTTAGTATCCACCGGGACAGTCATGAACACTGAAGCTTTCTTT
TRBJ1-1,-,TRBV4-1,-,CASSQVREAEAFF,TGCGCCAGCAGCCAAGTACGAGAAGCTGAAGCTTTCTTT
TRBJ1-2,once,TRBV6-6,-,CASSSGTKNYGYTF,TGTGCCAGCAGTTCTGGGACAAAAAACTATGGCTACACCTTC
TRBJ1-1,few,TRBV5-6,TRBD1,CASSWPGGVNTEAFF,TGTGCCAGCAGCTGGCCAGGGGGCGTGAACACTGAAGCTTTCTTT
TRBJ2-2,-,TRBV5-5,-,CASSPAGQGNTGELFF,TGTGCCAGCAGCCCGGCGGGGCAGGGCAACACCGGGGAGCTGTTTTTT
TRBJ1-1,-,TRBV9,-,CASSVDPGVNTEAFF,TGTGCCAGCAGCGTAGATCCAGGGGTGAACACTGAAGCTTTCTTT
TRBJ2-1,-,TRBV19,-,CASSMDRSFYNEQFF,TGTGCCAGTAGTATGGACAGATCCTTCTACAATGAGCAGTTCTTC
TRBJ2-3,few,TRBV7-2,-,CASSLGGTDTQYF,TGTGCCAGCAGCTTGGGAGGCACAGATACGCAGTATTTT
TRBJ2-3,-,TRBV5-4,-,CASRPAVTDTQYF,TGTGCCAGCCGCCCTGCGGTCACAGATACGCAGTATTTT
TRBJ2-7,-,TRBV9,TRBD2,CASSIAGDSYEQYF,TGTGCCAGCAGTATAGCGGGGGACTCCTACGAGCAGTACTTC
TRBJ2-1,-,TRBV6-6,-,CASSSLRGRAYNEQFF,TGTGCCAGCAGCTCCCTCAGGGGAAGGGCCTACAATGAGCAGTTCTTC
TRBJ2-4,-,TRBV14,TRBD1,CASSPIDRAVQYF,TGTGCCAGCAGCCCTATAGACAGGGCGGTTCAGTACTTC
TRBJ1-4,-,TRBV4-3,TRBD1,CASSHALPTGRFEKLFF,TGCGCCAGCAGCCACGCCCTCCCGACAGGGAGATTTGAAAAACTGTTTTTT
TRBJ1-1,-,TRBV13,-,CASSFTGNTETFF,TGTGCCAGCAGCTTTACAGGGAACACTGAAACTTTCTTT
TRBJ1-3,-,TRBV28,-,CASRLWGGRNTIYF,TGTGCCAGCAGGCTCTGGGGGGGAAGGAACACCATATATTTT
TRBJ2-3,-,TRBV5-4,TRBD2,CASSPYRTSGFTDTQYF,TGTGCCAGCAGCCCCTACAGGACTAGCGGATTCACAGATACGCAGTATTTT
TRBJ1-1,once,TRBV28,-,CASSPPTDTEAFF,TGTGCCAGCAGTCCCCCCACGGACACTGAAGCTTTCTTT
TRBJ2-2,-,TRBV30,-,CAWTGGLGLPGELFF,TGTGCCTGGACCGGGGGATTGGGGCTTCCCGGGGAGCTGTTTTTT
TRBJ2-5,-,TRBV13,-,CASSLRELQETQYF,TGTGCCAGCAGCCTCCGGGAGCTACAAGAGACCCAGTACTTC
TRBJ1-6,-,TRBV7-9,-,CASSVMGGNSPLHF,TGTGCCAGCAGCGTCATGGGAGGCAATTCACCCCTCCACTTT
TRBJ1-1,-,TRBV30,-,CAWSGQPNTEAFF,TGTGCCTGGAGTGGACAGCCAAACACTGAAGCTTTCTTT
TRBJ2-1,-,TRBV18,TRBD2,CASSPPTGGGYYNEQFF,TGTGCCAGCTCACCTCCTACCGGGGGGGGGTATTACAATGAGCAGTTCTTC
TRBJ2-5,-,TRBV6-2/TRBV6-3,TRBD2,CASSSLAGRETQYF,TGTGCCAGCAGTTCCCTAGCGGGGCGTGAGACCCAGTACTTC
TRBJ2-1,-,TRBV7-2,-,CASSLALTVGQGPSNEQFF,TGTGCCAGCAGCTTAGCGCTAACGGTGGGACAAGGACCCTCCAATGAGCAGTTCTTC
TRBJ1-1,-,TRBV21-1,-,CASSNDHRDSWNTEAFF,TGTGCCAGCAGCAACGATCACCGGGACAGCTGGAACACTGAAGCTTTCTTT
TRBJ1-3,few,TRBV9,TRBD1,CASSPPGTARNTIYF,TGTGCCAGCAGCCCCCCAGGGACAGCAAGAAACACCATATATTTT
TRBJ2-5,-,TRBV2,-,CASSEDSQETQYF,TGTGCCAGCAGTGAAGATTCCCAGGAGACCCAGTACTTC
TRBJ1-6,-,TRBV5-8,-,CASSPGSRPDSPLHF,TGTGCCAGCAGCCCAGGAAGTCGGCCGGATTCACCCCTCCACTTT
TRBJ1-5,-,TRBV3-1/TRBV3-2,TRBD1,CASSQGYRGSNQPQHF,TGTGCCAGCAGCCAAGGTTACAGGGGGAGCAATCAGCCCCAGCATTTT
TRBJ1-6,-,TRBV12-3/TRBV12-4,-,CASSLTSGSPLHF,TGTGCCAGCAGTTTAACCTCGGGTTCACCCCTCCACTTT
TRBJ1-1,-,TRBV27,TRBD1,CASSSRTGGYTEAFF,TGTGCCAGCAGTTCCCGGACAGGGGGCTACACTGAAGCTTTCTTT
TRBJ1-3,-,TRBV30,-,CAWSLSTAGNTIYF,TGTGCCTGGAGTCTTTCCACGGCTGGAAACACCATATATTTT
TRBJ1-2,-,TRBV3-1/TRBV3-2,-,CASSQDRSYGYTF,TGTGCCAGCAGCCAAGACAGATCCTATGGCTACACCTTC
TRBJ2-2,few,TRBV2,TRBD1,CAGNRQGYTGELFF,TGTGCCGGAAATCGACAGGGTTACACCGGGGAGCTGTTTTTT
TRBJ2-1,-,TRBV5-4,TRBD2,CAITSGGTYNEQFF,TGTGCCATCACTAGCGGGGGAACCTACAATGAGCAGTTCTTC
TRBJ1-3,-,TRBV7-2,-,CASSLSGAGSGNTIYF,TGTGCCAGCAGCCTAAGCGGGGCTGGCTCTGGAAACACCATATATTTT
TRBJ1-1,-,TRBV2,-,CASSDRDEDTEAFF,TGTGCCAGCAGTGACCGGGATGAGGACACTGAAGCTTTCTTT
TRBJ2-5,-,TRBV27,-,CASSHIRDSTVGETQYF,TGTGCCAGCAGTCACATACGGGACTCGACCGTCGGGGAGACCCAGTACTTC
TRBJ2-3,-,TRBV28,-,CASRGERVTDTQYF,TGTGCCAGTAGAGGGGAGCGGGTCACAGATACGCAGTATTTT
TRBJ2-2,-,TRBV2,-,CASSERAGELFF,TGTGCCAGCAGTGAGCGGGCCGGGGAGCTGTTTTTT
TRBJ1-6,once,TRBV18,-,CASSPGGPGAPLHF,TGTGCCAGCTCACCAGGCGGCCCGGGAGCACCCCTCCACTTT